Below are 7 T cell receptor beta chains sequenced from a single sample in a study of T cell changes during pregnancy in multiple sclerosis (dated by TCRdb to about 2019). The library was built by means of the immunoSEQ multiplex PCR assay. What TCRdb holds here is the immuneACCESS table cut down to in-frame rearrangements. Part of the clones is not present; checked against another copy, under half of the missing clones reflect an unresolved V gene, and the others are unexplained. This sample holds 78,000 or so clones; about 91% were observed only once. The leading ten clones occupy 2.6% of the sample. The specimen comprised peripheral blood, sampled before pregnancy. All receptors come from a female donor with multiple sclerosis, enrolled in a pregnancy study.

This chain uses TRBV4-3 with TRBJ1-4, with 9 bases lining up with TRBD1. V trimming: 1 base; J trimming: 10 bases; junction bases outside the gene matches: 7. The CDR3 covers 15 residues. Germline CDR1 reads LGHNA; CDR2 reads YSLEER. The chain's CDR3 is CASSQVTGGGRKLFF. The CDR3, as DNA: TGCGCCAGCAGCCAAGTTACAGGGGGCGGTAGAAAACTGTTTTTT.

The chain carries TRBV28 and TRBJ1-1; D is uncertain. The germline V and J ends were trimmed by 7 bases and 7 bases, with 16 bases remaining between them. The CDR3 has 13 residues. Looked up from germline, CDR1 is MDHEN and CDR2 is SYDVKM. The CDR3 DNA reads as TGTGCCAGCACCTCGTCGATCGGAGATGAAGCTTTCTTT. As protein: CASTSSIGDEAFF.

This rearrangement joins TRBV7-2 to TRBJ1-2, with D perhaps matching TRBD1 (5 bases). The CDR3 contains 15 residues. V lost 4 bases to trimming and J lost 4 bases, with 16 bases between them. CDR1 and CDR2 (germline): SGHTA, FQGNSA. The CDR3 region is CASSSSTVPSYGYTF. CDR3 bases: TGTGCCAGCAGCTCCTCGACAGTCCCCTCCTATGGCTACACCTTC.

The CDR3, as DNA: TGTGCCAGCAGTTCCCCCGTGGAGGGCTACAATGAGCAGTTCTTC. Its protein is CASSSPVEGYNEQFF. The chain recombines TRBV28 with TRBJ2-1, with D possibly being TRBD2 (6 bases). CDR3 length: 15 residues. Trimming took off 4 bases at V and 3 bases at J, with 13 bases between the two ends. Germline CDR1 is MDHEN and CDR2 is SYDVKM. The variable domain in full, with the rest retrieved from reference TRBV28 and TRBJ2-1, is DVKVTQSSRYLVKRTGEKVFLECVQDMDHENMFWYRQDPGLGLRLIYFSYDVKMKEKGDIPEGYSVSREKKERFSLILESASTNQTSMYLCASSSPVEGYNEQFFGPGTRLTVL.

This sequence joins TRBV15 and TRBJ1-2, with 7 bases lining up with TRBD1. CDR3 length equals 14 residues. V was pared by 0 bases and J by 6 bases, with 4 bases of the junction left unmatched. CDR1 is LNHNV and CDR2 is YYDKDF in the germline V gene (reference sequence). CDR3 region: CATSRDVTGDGYTF. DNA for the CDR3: TGTGCCACCAGCAGAGATGTAACAGGGGATGGCTACACCTTC.

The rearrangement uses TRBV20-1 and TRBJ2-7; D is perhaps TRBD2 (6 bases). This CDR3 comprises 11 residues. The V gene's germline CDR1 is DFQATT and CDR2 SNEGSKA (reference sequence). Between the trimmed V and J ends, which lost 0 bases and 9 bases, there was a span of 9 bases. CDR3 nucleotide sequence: TGCAGTGCTAGAGAAGGAGGGCTGCAGTACTTC. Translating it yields CSAREGGLQYF.

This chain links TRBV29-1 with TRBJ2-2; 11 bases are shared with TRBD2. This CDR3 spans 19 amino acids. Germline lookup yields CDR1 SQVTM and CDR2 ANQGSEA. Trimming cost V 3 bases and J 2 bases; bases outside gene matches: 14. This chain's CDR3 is CSVEDVLAGGSDNTGELFF. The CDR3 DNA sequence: TGCAGCGTTGAGGACGTCCTAGCGGGAGGCTCCGATAACACCGGGGAGCTGTTTTTT.